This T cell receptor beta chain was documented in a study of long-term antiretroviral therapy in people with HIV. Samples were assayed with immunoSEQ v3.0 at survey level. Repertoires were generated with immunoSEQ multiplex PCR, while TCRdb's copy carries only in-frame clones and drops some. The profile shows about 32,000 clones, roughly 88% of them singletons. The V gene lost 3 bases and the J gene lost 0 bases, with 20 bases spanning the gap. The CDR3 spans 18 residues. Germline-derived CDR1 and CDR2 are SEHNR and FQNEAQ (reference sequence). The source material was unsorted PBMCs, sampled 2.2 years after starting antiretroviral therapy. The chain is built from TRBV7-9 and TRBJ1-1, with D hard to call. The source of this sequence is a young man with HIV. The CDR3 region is CASSFAPPAGRMNTEAFF. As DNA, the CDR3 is TGTGCCAGCAGCTTCGCCCCCCCGGCAGGCAGGATGAACACTGAAGCTTTCTTT.